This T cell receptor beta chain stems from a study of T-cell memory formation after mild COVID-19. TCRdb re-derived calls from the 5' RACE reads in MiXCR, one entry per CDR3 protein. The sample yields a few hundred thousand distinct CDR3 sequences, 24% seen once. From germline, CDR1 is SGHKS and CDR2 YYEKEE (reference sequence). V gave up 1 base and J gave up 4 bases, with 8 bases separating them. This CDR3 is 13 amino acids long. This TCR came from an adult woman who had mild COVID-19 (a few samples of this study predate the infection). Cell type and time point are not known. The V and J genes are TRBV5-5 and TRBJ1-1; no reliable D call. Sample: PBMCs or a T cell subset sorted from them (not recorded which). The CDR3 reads CASSLKLLTEAFF. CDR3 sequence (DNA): TGTGCCAGCAGCTTGAAATTGCTCACTGAAGCTTTCTTT.